One sample yielded the 20 T cell receptor beta chains listed below, sequenced in a study of shared clonotypes between healthy human individuals (dated by TCRdb to 2019 to 2021). For the CD8 naive samples, CD45RO-negative cells were positively selected for CCR7, yielding a CD45RA+CCR7+ population from which TemRA cells were excluded. Libraries were constructed by the immunoSEQ multiplex PCR assay. Not all clones reach the TCRdb copy of this immuneACCESS table, which keeps in-frame sequences only. Checked studies attribute under half of the gap to unresolved V genes and leave the rest unexplained. This sample has around 700,000 clones in its table, and about 90% of those were observed once. The ten largest clones capture about 24% of the sample. The sample consisted of naive CD8+ T cells sorted from blood. The cell subset or site label for this specimen denotes: CD45RA+CCR7+. The receptors were gathered from a man under 40 in good health.

The chain carries TRBV19 and TRBJ2-3; D could derive from TRBD1 or TRBD2 (5 bases each). The germline V gene has CDR1 LNHDA and CDR2 SQIVND (reference sequence). The CDR3 totals 15 residues. Between the trimmed V and J ends, which lost 3 bases and 3 bases, there was a span of 13 bases. CDR3 in amino acids: CASSMYRGRTDTQYF. CDR3 DNA: TGTGCCAGTAGTATGTATAGGGGACGGACAGATACGCAGTATTTT.

The chain has TRBV5-6 and TRBJ2-7; D unclear. The CDR3 length is 12 residues. Per germline, CDR1 SGHDT and CDR2 YYEEEE. V gave up 2 bases and J gave up 7 bases, with 10 bases separating them. The CDR3: CASSFDTREQYF. The CDR3 DNA reads as TGTGCCAGCAGCTTCGACACCCGGGAGCAGTACTTC. The full variable domain, its missing parts supplied by reference TRBV5-6 and TRBJ2-7, is DAGVTQSPTHLIKTRGQQVTLRCSPKSGHDTVSWYQQALGQGPQFIFQYYEEEERQRGNFPDRFSGHQFPNYSSELNVNALLLGDSALYLCASSFDTREQYFGPGTRLTVT.

This clone was found many times. The chain couples TRBV5-1 to TRBJ2-1; 10 nucleotides align to TRBD1. The CDR3 runs to 16 residues. The V segment lost 3 bases and the J segment 4 bases; nucleotides outside the gene matches: 7. Germline CDR1 reads SGHRS; CDR2 reads YFSETQ. In nucleotides, the CDR3 is TGCGCCAGCAGCTCATACCGGGACAGGGGTTACAATGAGCAGTTCTTC. This codes for CASSSYRDRGYNEQFF.

V is TRBV9 and J is TRBJ2-1; the match to TRBD1 covers 10 bases. Germline V gene sequence: CDR1 SGDLS, CDR2 YYNGEE. Trimming cost V 0 bases and J 8 bases; bases outside gene matches: 8. The CDR3 contains 16 residues. The CDR3 DNA is TGTGCCAGCAGCGTAGCGCGGGACAGGGGATCATATGAGCAGTTCTTC. Protein product: CASSVARDRGSYEQFF. Full variable domain (remainder filled in from reference TRBV9 and TRBJ2-1): DSGVTQTPKHLITATGQRVTLRCSPRSGDLSVYWYQQSLDQGLQFLIQYYNGEERAKGNILERFSAQQFPDLHSELNLSSLELGDSALYFCASSVARDRGSYEQFFGPGTRLTVL.

The genes are TRBV27 and TRBJ2-1; TRBD2 agrees at 14 bases. J gave up 8 bases and V 4 bases, and 7 bases lay outside the gene matches. The CDR3 runs to 16 residues. CDR1 is MNHEY, CDR2 SMNVEV, per germline (reference sequence). CDR3: CASSSTTSGRADEQFF. The CDR3 nucleotides read TGTGCCAGCAGTTCGACGACTAGCGGGAGGGCCGATGAGCAGTTCTTC.

The J gene is TRBJ2-1, the V gene TRBV15; 10 bases line up with TRBD2. Germline lookup yields CDR1 LNHNV and CDR2 YYDKDF (reference sequence). V shed 0 bases and J 4 bases; nucleotides not matched to a gene: 6. This CDR3 has 17 amino acids. This CDR3 is CATSRDRTSGIYNEQFF. CDR3 DNA: TGTGCCACCAGCAGAGATCGGACTAGCGGAATTTACAATGAGCAGTTCTTC.

The chain recombines TRBV7-9 with TRBJ2-7; D may be TRBD1 or TRBD2 (6 bases each). Germline CDR1 reads SEHNR; CDR2 reads FQNEAQ (reference sequence). V was trimmed by 4 bases and J by 6 bases, leaving 19 bases between them. This CDR3 is built from 15 residues. DNA of the CDR3: TGTGCCAGCAGCTCCCCTGGGACACTAGCCTCCGAGCAGTACTTC. It yields the protein CASSSPGTLASEQYF.

This chain connects TRBV30 to TRBJ2-7; D possibly corresponds to TRBD1 (6 bases). Germline CDR1 and CDR2: GTSNPN and SVGIG (reference sequence). V gave up 2 bases and J gave up 7 bases, with 15 bases separating them. This CDR3 region has 13 residues. CDR3 sequence: CAWSHGTSVEQYF. CDR3 nucleotide sequence: TGTGCCTGGAGTCACGGGACATCCGTAGAGCAGTACTTC.

The chain couples TRBV27 to TRBJ2-7; 7 bases are shared with TRBD2. Trimming at V came to 3 bases and at J to 1 base, leaving 9 bases not matched to a gene. The CDR3 covers 16 residues. CDR1 and CDR2 from the germline V gene are MNHEY and SMNVEV (reference sequence). The CDR3 bases are TGTGCCAGCAGTTTTTCGGCGGGGGATTCGTCCTACGAGCAGTACTTC. As protein: CASSFSAGDSSYEQYF.

This clone was observed a single time. This chain connects TRBV13 to TRBJ2-5; TRBD1 matches at 7 bases. CDR3 size: 14 residues. V lost 2 bases and J lost 3; bases outside the gene matches: 3. Germline CDR1 is PRHDT and CDR2 is FYEKMQ (reference sequence). In DNA, the CDR3 is TGTGCCAGCAGCTTACGAGACAGGGAAGAGACCCAGTACTTC. Translation: CASSLRDREETQYF.

This clone was recorded only once. This sample includes further DNA sequences coding for the same CDR3. The rearrangement links TRBV27 to TRBJ2-1; 7 bases fit TRBD2. The V segment lost 3 bases and the J segment 9 bases; nucleotides outside the gene matches: 2. The CDR3 has 12 residues. CDR1 is MNHEY, CDR2 SMNVEV, per germline (reference sequence). The CDR3 DNA follows: TGTGCCAGCAGTTTTCCGGGAGGTGAGCAGTTCTTC. Protein sequence: CASSFPGGEQFF.

The rearrangement uses TRBV4-3 and TRBJ2-3; no clear D gene. V was clipped by 0 bases and J by 0 bases, with 7 bases between them. CDR3 length: 15 residues. Germline CDR1 LGHNA, CDR2 YSLEER. The CDR3 DNA sequence: TGCGCCAGCAGCCAAGACGGAAAAAGCACAGATACGCAGTATTTT. It encodes CASSQDGKSTDTQYF.

This rearrangement joins TRBV4-3 to TRBJ1-1; D ambiguous. Trimming stripped 1 base from V and 4 bases from J, with 10 bases between. CDR1 is LGHNA and CDR2 is YSLEER in the germline V gene. This CDR3 is 14 amino acids long. CDR3 nucleotides: TGCGCCAGCAGCCAAGGCGCCGTTGCCACTGAAGCTTTCTTT. Translating it yields CASSQGAVATEAFF.

The chain is built from TRBV29-1 and TRBJ2-3; D is tentatively TRBD1 or TRBD2 (6 bases each). Germline V gene sequence: CDR1 SQVTM, CDR2 ANQGSEA. The CDR3 sequence is 17 residues long. V lost 0 bases and J 11 bases, leaving 27 bases between the germline ends. The CDR3 here is CSVEDSLGGGGSWWQYF. The CDR3 region has the DNA TGCAGCGTTGAAGATTCTTTAGGGGGAGGCGGCTCTTGGTGGCAGTATTTT.

The chain links TRBV4-3 to TRBJ1-2, with TRBD1 as a possible D gene (6 bases). The CDR3 has 17 amino acids. Germline loops: CDR1 LGHNA, CDR2 YSLEER. Deletions cut 3 bases from V and 6 bases from J, with 23 bases between. The CDR3 region is CASSHRQDPAIIHGYTF. In nucleotides, the CDR3 is TGCGCCAGCAGCCACCGACAGGACCCCGCCATCATTCATGGCTACACCTTC.

The V call is TRBV4-3, the J call TRBJ2-7; 8 bases match TRBD2. Germline-derived CDR1 and CDR2 are LGHNA and YSLEER. The CDR3 consists of 14 residues. Trimming at V came to 2 bases and at J to 3 bases, leaving 3 bases not matched to a gene. CDR3 sequence: CASSQKLADYEQYF. CDR3 nucleotides: TGCGCCAGCAGCCAAAAACTAGCGGACTACGAGCAGTACTTC.

This clone was recorded a few times. V and J are TRBV28 and TRBJ2-2; 10 bases are a match to TRBD1. From germline, CDR1 is MDHEN and CDR2 SYDVKM. V lost 6 bases to trimming and J lost 3 bases; unmatched junction nucleotides: 4. The CDR3 sequence is 15 residues long. CDR3 loop: CASRDGQGDTGELFF. The CDR3 nucleotides are TGTGCCAGCAGGGATGGACAGGGGGACACCGGGGAGCTGTTTTTT.

The chain joins TRBV6-6 to TRBJ2-3; D perhaps matches TRBD2 (5 bases). Germline-derived CDR1 and CDR2 are MNHNY and SVGAGI (reference sequence). The CDR3 contains 13 residues. V was trimmed by 6 bases and J by 4 bases, leaving 11 bases between them. As DNA, the CDR3 is TGTGCCAGCAGCCCTCTGGGAGCAGATACGCAGTATTTT. Encoded protein: CASSPLGADTQYF.

This chain joins TRBV5-4 and TRBJ2-7; D gene ambiguous. This CDR3 comprises 14 residues. V lost 0 bases and J lost 5, with 12 bases in between. Germline V gene data show CDR1 as SGHNT and CDR2 as YYREEE (reference sequence). CDR3 residues: CASSLEGPPDEQYF. The DNA for the CDR3 is TGTGCCAGCAGCTTGGAGGGCCCCCCCGACGAGCAGTACTTC.

This chain links TRBV28 with TRBJ1-5; 8 bases are shared with TRBD1. With 5 bases clipped from V and 7 bases from J, the junction kept 7 bases outside the gene matches. CDR3 size: 14 residues. The germline V gene encodes CDR1 MDHEN and CDR2 SYDVKM. The DNA of the CDR3 is TGTGCCAGCAGTCTGACAGGGGATGGACAGCCCCAGCATTTT. Its translation is CASSLTGDGQPQHF.